Below, one TCR beta chain is given with its context. The data were obtained in a study of cytomegalovirus exposure and HLA in healthy donors. Donors consisted of healthy bone marrow donors. This CDR3 is 13 amino acids long. V gave up 5 bases and J gave up 5 bases; unmatched junction bases: 1. Germline V gives CDR1 SEHNR, CDR2 FQNEAQ (reference sequence). The PCR employed 60 Vbeta primers together with 13 Jbeta primers. Clones were sequenced by immunoSEQ multiplex PCR, and TCRdb holds only the in-frame ones, with some missing. The sample consists of approximately 180,000 clones, more than 70% of them appearing once.

The gene calls are TRBV7-9 and TRBJ1-4; TRBD1 matches 8 bases. The origin of this receptor is a woman aged 40-49 years in good health and CMV-seronegative. Sequences were obtained from PBMCs. The CDR3 loop is CASSNRGNEKLFF. The CDR3 nucleotides are TGTGCCAGCAGCAACAGGGGGAATGAAAAACTGTTTTTT.